This TCR beta chain was sequenced in a study of cytomegalovirus exposure and HLA in healthy donors (dated by TCRdb to about 2017). As for the study more broadly: An earlier analysis of several hundred of the donors reported more than 250 Gb of sequence data and about 100 million unique TCR beta sequences from 150 million to 200 million T cells. Donor age, sex, ethnicity and CMV serostatus were collected together with the repertoire data. A separate validation cohort of more than 100 different subjects was used in addition to the 666-subject first cohort. All discovery cohort repertoires had been generated on a single sequencing platform. HLA typing covered class I and class II loci at four-digit resolution. Because of strong linkage in the cohort, roughly five DR-DQ haplotypes were treated as single units for association and clustering. Of the approximately 400 genotyped donors, around 81% fell in the genetic ancestry cluster associated with self-reported Caucasian donors. To predict cytomegalovirus infection status, the study brought together high-throughput TCR immunosequencing, statistical association of individual TCRs with disease status, and machine learning. On average, 235,054 unique TCR beta nucleotide sequences were sequenced per donor among 350 to 400 genotyped donors of the cohort, with 15% to 20% of those sequences being non-productive. The study aimed to test whether cataloging public T cell receptors could reveal signatures of past pathogen exposure. A later analysis re-analyzed previously published TCR beta repertoires from 666 donors and added high-resolution HLA genotyping to study TCR occurrence patterns. The study profiled the T cell repertoires of more than 500 subjects by immunosequencing and related them to cytomegalovirus serostatus. A later genetic analysis took genome-wide SNP genotypes for about 55% of the roughly 700 donors and used that subset as a discovery cohort. An early release that covered 500 to 800 HLA-typed donors contained approximately 300 gigabases of sequencing data and tens of millions of unique TCR sequences. The number of typed donors differed by locus: about 620-640 for A, B, C, DRB1 and DQB1; some 540 for DQA1; approximately 600 for DPA1; and 400 to 480 for DPB1. Rather than drawing on any new phenotypic data, the later analysis identified candidate immune exposures from TCR beta sequences and the way those sequences occurred across donors. An earlier analysis of 587 of the donors used high-throughput TCR beta sequencing to judge whether each TCR beta V gene segment behaved as functional or pseudogenic.

The cohort was made up of approximately 670 healthy bone marrow donors. All cohort members were sampled while nominally healthy, although unrecorded immune exposures were likely present. The donor tested CMV seropositive, placing the donor among the 310 or so seropositive members of the cohort. Each donor provided a peripheral blood sample, and peripheral blood mononuclear cells were used for TCR beta sequencing. Genomic DNA extraction from the blood cell samples was performed with the Qiagen DNeasy Blood Extraction Kit. Regarding this clone: The specificity of this receptor is unknown. It has no much larger one-base neighbor in the sample; base qualities were not kept.

Study-wide findings and limitations: In the study, 150 to 200 TCR beta chains were listed as associated with cytomegalovirus. CMV serostatus was the only immune exposure information available for the cohort. A cluster of highly shared sequence variants was judged likely to be a technical artifact of the sequencing pipeline. At a false discovery rate of 0.05, a later analysis linked about 16,000 TCR beta sequences to specific HLA alleles. The 87-base-pair reads could not distinguish some IMGT-functional V segments, including TRBV6-2 and TRBV6-3, so those segments were excluded. Most TCR sequences were observed very rarely across donors, whereas some public TCRs were present in many individuals. In this cohort, only TCR beta chains were sequenced, and detectable features were limited by the absence of alpha or paired-chain data. Because counts were too low, about 15 rarely observed V segments, including chromosome 9 orphons, were left out of the earlier analysis of 587 of the donors. HLA typing was unavailable for some donors at each locus, so association tests used only the typed subset. A later analysis found that TCR association rates varied across HLA loci, with DRB1 alleles showing the most associated TCRs and HLA-C alleles the fewest. An earlier analysis of approximately 530 of the donors showed that most TCR beta V segments appeared in productive rearrangements either about 87% or about 30% of the time, which broadly matched IMGT annotations. Cytomegalovirus status was reported to be diagnosed by the classifier with high specificity and sensitivity in both the original and validation cohorts. Compared with the roughly 670-donor mean, donors in an Asian-associated ancestry cluster had fewer N-insertions in productive TCRs, according to a later genetic analysis. Linkage disequilibrium might explain the correlated functional status among segregating V segments, but an unknown experimental factor could not be ruled out. A further reported finding was that TCR beta sequences accurately predicted the HLA-A and HLA-B alleles for most subjects in the first cohort. A later analysis reported that several top co-occurrence clusters appeared linked to parvovirus B19, influenza, CMV and Epstein-Barr virus. A later genetic analysis associated a missense DCLRE1C variant with V-gene and J-gene trimming of TCR beta chains, and an independent cohort replicated the association. In a later analysis, most CMV-associated TCR beta chains were found to appear HLA-restricted, with HLA associations seemingly driven largely by CMV exposure. Roughly uniform sequencing depth across donors was assumed in presence/absence analyses, although this assumption may not hold. When HLA alleles, especially DR and DQ, strongly co-occurred, TCR associations were difficult to assign to individual alleles. A later analysis found that HLA-associated TCR beta chains were more clonally expanded and had lower generation probabilities than equally common non-associated chains. The authors suggested that the approach could potentially be extended to other disease states and immunological phenotypes. A few of the identified cytomegalovirus-associated TCR beta chains were confirmed in vitro to be specific for cytomegalovirus antigens.

The CDR3 covers 16 residues, taking in both the cysteine and the phenylalanine. Only the CDR3 part of the read is kept: 48 bases, read in frame from the first base. V gives up 2 bases and J gives up 3 bases, and the segment between their germline ends measures 20 bases. CDR1 GTSNPN and CDR2 SVGIG are derived from the germline V gene (reference sequence). The library relied on the immunoSEQ multiplex PCR assay. For the multiplex PCR, a mixture combining 60 forward primers for TCR Vbeta segments and 13 reverse primers for TCR Jbeta segments was used. The CDR3 region of rearranged TCR beta genes was amplified from genomic DNA with a multiplex PCR assay. The amplified TCR beta libraries were sequenced on the Illumina HiSeq System as 87-base-pair reads. The source study handled its data this way. A later analysis counted tens of millions of unique TCR beta chains across the 600 to 850 repertoires, and 10 million to 12 million of these chains were shared by at least two donors. Raw reads were error-corrected and collapsed into unique sequences with a nearest-neighbor algorithm that merged closely related sequences to remove PCR and sequencing errors. CDR3 sequences were aligned to IMGT reference sequences to assign V, D and J gene segments. For a sequence to be retained, a match of at least six nucleotides was required to both a V gene segment and a J gene segment. A rearrangement counted as productive if the CDR3 had no stop codons and remained in frame with V and J, and every other rearrangement counted as non-productive. Following IMGT convention, CDR3 was defined as the stretch from the second conserved V-encoded cysteine to the conserved J-encoded phenylalanine. Sequences without an unambiguous match to a single V gene segment were excluded from the earlier analysis of a few hundred of the donors. In an earlier analysis of roughly 600 of the donors, a V segment was called functional when productive rearrangements were above 56.7%, and segregating when the standard deviation between donors exceeded 5%. To diagnose cytomegalovirus status from the catalog of TCR beta chain sequences, a statistical classification framework was built. In a later analysis, V and J genes were assigned by comparing TCR nucleotide sequences against IMGT/GENE-DB human TR gene sequences. In a later analysis, CDR3 sequences and most-parsimonious VDJ recombination scenarios were assigned using the TCRdist pipeline. In a later analysis, each TCR beta chain was defined by its CDR3 amino acid sequence together with its V-gene family, and reads lacking a unique V-gene family were excluded. As a way to deal with suspected cross-contamination and a sequencing artifact, a later analysis dropped hundreds of nucleotide sequences that were highly shared and had low generation probability. For each public chain, a later analysis derived a clonal expansion index from normalized ranks of inferred template counts within each repertoire. In a later analysis, generation probabilities were computed with a VDJ recombination model fitted to out-of-frame rearrangements, and the resulting probabilities were checked against IGoR. A later analysis scored TCR-TCR, TCR-HLA and TCR-CMV co-occurrence with hypergeometric tests, applying a repertoire-size bias correction to TCR pairs. False discovery rates were estimated in a later analysis by permuting HLA or CMV assignments 20 times. In a later analysis, co-occurring TCRs were grouped with DBSCAN, and TCRdist sequence similarity was added when clustering was performed within HLA-allele-positive subsets. Repertoires with fewer than 30,000 or more than 120,000 public chains were left out of co-occurrence clustering, as were five repertoires with anomalous nucleotide sharing. TCRdb's version of the immuneACCESS table is confined to in-frame rearrangements and falls short of the full clone set. An unresolved V gene accounts for under half of the shortfall where checked; the remainder is of unknown origin. The V and J calls and clone size come from that table; D and trimming were worked out from the DNA. The sample table shows approximately 80,000 clones, and 55% to 65% are seen once. The ten largest clones represent approximately 16% of the sample.

The source is a woman between 40 and 55 years old in good health and CMV-seropositive. The sequenced material came from PBMCs. The chain employs TRBV30 and TRBJ2-7, with TRBD2 tentatively as D gene (5 bases match). The CDR3 in this case is CAWSKSRTSNYYEQYF. The nucleotide sequence reads TGTGCCTGGAGTAAGAGCAGGACTTCTAACTACTACGAGCAGTACTTC.